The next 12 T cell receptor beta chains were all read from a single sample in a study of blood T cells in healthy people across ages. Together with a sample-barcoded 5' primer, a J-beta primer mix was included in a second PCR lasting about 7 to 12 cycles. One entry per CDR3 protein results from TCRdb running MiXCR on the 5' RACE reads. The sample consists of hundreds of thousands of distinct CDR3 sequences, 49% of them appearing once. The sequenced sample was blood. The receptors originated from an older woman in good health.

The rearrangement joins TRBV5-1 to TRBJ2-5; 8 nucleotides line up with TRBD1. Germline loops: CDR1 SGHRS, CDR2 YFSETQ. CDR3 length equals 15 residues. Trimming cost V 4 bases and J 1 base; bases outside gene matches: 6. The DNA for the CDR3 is TGCGCCAGCAGCGCAGGACAGGGTGGCCAAGAGACCCAGTACTTC. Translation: CASSAGQGGQETQYF.

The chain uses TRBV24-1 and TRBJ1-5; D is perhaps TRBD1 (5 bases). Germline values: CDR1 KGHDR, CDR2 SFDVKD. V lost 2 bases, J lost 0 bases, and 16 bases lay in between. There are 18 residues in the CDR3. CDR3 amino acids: CATSDSSTAHYSNQPQHF. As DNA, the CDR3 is TGTGCCACCAGTGATTCGTCGACAGCCCATTATAGCAATCAGCCCCAGCATTTT.

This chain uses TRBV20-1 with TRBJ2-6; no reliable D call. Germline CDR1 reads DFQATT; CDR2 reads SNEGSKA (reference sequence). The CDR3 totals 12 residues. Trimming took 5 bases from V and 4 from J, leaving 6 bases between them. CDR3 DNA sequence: TGCAGTGCTGCCCGGGGGGCCAACGTCCTGACTTTC. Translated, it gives CSAARGANVLTF.

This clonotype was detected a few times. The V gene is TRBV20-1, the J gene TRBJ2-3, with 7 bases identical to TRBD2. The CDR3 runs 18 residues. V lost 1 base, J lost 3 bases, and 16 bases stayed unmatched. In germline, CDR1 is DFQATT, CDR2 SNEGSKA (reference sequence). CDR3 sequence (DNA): TGCAGTGCTAGAGGGTTGATTGTTGGGGGGGAAGTTACAGATACGCAGTATTTT. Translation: CSARGLIVGGEVTDTQYF.

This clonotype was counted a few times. CDR3 amino acids: CASSFEGDRGYEQYF. CDR3 nucleotides: TGTGCCAGCAGCTTTGAGGGCGACAGGGGGTACGAGCAGTACTTC. The chain joins TRBV7-9 to TRBJ2-7; 9 bases are a match to TRBD1. The J segment lost 4 bases and the V segment lost 3 bases, leaving 7 bases of the junction unmatched. Germline V gene data show CDR1 as SEHNR and CDR2 as FQNEAQ (reference sequence). The CDR3 is 15 residues long.

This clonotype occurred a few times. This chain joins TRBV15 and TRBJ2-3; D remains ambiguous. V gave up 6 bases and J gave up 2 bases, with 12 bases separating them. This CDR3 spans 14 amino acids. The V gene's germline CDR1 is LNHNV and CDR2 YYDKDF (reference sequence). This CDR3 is CATSGFENTDTQYF. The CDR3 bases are TGTGCCACCAGTGGGTTCGAGAACACAGATACGCAGTATTTT.

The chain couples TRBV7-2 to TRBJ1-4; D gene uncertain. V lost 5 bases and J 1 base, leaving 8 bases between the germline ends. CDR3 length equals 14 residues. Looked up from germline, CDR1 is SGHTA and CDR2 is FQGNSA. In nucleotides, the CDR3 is TGTGCCAGCAGCGGTCACGAAACTAATGAAAAACTGTTTTTT. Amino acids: CASSGHETNEKLFF.

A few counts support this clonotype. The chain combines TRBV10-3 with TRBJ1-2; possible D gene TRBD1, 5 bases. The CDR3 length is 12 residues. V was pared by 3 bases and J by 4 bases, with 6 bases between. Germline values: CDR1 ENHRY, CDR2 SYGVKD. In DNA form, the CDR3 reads TGTGCCATCAGTGATAGGGGCTATGGCTACACCTTC. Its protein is CAISDRGYGYTF.

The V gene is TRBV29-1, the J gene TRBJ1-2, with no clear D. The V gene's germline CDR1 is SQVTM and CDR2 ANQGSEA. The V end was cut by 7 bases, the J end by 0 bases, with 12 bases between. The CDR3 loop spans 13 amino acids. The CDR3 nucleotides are TGCAGCGCCGTCCTGATAGCTAACTATGGCTACACCTTC. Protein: CSAVLIANYGYTF.

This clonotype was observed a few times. The CDR3: CSARSTPGTESSYTF. The CDR3 DNA follows: TGCAGTGCTAGATCCACTCCAGGCACCGAAAGTAGCTACACCTTC. This chain connects TRBV20-1 to TRBJ1-2, with D unclear. Germline assignment: CDR1 DFQATT and CDR2 SNEGSKA (reference sequence). The CDR3 extends over 15 amino acids. Trimming removed 2 bases from V and 9 bases from J, with 22 bases in between.

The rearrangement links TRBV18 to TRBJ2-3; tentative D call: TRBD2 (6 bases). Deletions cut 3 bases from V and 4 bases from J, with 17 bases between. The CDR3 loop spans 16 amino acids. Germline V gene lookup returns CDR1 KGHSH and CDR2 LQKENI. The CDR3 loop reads CASSPLGGARADTQYF. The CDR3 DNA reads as TGTGCCAGCTCACCTCTCGGGGGAGCGAGGGCAGATACGCAGTATTTT.

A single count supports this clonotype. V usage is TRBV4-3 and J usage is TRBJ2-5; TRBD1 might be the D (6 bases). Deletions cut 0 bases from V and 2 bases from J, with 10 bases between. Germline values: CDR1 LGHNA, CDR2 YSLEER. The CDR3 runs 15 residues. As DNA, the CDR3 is TGCGCCAGCAGCCAAGATGAAAGGGGGCAAGAGACCCAGTACTTC. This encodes CASSQDERGQETQYF.